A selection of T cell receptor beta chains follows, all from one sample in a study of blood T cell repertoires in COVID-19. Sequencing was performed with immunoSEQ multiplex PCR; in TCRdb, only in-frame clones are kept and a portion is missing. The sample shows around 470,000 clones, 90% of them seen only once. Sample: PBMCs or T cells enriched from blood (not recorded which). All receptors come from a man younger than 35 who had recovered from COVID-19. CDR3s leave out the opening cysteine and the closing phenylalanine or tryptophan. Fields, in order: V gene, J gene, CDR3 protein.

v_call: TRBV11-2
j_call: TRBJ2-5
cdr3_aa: ASSSAGVETQY

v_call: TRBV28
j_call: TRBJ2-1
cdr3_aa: ASSLPGLAGGGQF

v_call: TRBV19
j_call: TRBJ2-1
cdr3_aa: ASSPPGRVIHNEQF

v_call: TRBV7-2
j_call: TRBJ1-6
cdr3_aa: ASSLVGGRVDSPLH

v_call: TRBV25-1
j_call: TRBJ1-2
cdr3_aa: ASSEPGDYGYT

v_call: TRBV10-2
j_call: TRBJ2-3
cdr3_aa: ASSEPGQGDTQY

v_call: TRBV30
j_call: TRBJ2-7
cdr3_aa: AWKLGLAGHEQY

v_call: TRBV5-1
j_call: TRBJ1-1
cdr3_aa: ASSPLQSTEAF

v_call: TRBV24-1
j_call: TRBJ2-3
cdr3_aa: ATSDPREGRGRDTQY

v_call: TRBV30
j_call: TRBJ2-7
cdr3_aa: AWTGGGGEQY

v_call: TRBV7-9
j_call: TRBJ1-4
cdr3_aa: ASSLAQDSYNEKLF

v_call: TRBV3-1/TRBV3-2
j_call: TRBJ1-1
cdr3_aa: ASSLDRAGVNTEAF

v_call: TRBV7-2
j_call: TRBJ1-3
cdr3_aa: ASSPFGSGNTIY

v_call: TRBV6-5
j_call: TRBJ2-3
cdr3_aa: ASAHLAVTDTQY

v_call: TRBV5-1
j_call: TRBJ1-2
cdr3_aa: ASSSTEGLEGSNYGYT

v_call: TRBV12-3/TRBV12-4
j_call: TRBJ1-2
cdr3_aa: ASRPTENYGYT

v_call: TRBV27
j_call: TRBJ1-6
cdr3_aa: ASSASYNSPLH

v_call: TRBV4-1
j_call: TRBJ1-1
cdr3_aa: ASSQGRRGRDTEAF

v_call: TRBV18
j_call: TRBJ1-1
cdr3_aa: ASSPLGGNTEAF

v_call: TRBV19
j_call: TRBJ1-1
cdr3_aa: ASRAEAGATEAF

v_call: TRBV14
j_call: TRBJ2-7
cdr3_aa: ASSHGLDPYEQY

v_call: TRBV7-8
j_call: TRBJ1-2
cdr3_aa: ASTSREGDKYGYT

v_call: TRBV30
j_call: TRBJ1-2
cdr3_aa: AWRGLDRAFNYGYT

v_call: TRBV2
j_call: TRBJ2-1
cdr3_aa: ASSEEGTSGSEQF

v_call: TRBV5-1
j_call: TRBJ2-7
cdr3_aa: ASSLGAGVSREQY

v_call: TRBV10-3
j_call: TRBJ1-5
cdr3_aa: AIRDLGQPQH

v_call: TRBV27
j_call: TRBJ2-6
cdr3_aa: ASRPGTRASGANVLT

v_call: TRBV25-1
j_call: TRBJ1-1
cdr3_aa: ASTLGTGRNTEAF

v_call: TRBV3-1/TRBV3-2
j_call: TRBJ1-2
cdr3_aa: ASSHTRPDSSNYGYT

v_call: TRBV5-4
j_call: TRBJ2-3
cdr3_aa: ASSRAAAGARGADTQY

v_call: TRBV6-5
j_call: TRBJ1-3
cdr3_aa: ASSYQAGGNTIY

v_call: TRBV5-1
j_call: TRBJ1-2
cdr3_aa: ASIFQPGQARGYT

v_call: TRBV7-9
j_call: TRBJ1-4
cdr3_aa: ASSFTGDASLEKLF

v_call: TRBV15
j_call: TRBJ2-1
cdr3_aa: ATSLSGTKYNEQF

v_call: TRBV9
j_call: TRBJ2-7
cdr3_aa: ASSPGLAVDYEQY

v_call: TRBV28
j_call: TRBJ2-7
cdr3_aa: ASSLSTGTTSYEQY

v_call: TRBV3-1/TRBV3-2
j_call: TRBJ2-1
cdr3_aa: ASSQVARGGFIEQF

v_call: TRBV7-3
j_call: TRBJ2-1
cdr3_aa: ASSSTSAPYNEQF

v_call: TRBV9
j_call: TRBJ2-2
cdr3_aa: ASSLSGPNTGELF

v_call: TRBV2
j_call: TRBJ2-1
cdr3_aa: ASTPRRQEGNEQF

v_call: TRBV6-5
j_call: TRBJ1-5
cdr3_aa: ASRTGEKPLQPQH

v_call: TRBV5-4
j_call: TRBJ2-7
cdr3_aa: ASSSPQGNVYEQY

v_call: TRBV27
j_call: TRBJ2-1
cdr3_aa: ASSTPSGGSHNEQF

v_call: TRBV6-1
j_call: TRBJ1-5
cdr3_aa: ASSERASNQPQH

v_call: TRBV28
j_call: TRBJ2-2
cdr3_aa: ASVAGGQGAGELF

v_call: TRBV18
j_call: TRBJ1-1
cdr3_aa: ASSSQREGTEAF